What follows are 26 T cell receptor beta chains derived from one specimen sequenced in a study of graft-versus-host responses after intestinal transplantation. For these TCRs, the target antigens are not known. Method: immunoSEQ multiplex PCR; TCRdb's copy keeps in-frame clones and lacks some. The table lists tens of thousands of clones, about four fifths of them singletons. The starting material was unstimulated CD8+ T cells sorted from spleen or lymph node cells, obtained before transplant. All receptors come from a human donor who was the organ donor for an intestinal transplant.

This rearrangement joins TRBV6-5 to TRBJ2-2, with unresolved D. The V and J ends lost 1 base and 8 bases respectively, with 8 bases between them. The germline CDR1 and CDR2 sequences are MNHEY and SVGAGI. This CDR3 has 13 residues. The CDR3 DNA reads as TGTGCCAGCAGTTACTGGCAGGCAGGGGAGCTGTTTTTT. Translation gives CASSYWQAGELFF.

The chain joins TRBV5-6 to TRBJ2-3; TRBD2 matches 10 bases. Unmatched junction bases numbered 5, after V lost 4 bases and J lost 0 bases. The germline V gene encodes CDR1 SGHDT and CDR2 YYEEEE. This CDR3 has 16 amino acids. CDR3 sequence reads: CASSPGTSVSTDTQYF. The CDR3 nucleotides read TGTGCCAGCAGCCCCGGGACTAGCGTTAGCACAGATACGCAGTATTTT.

The V and J genes are TRBV6-5 and TRBJ2-1, with D possibly matching TRBD2 (5 bases). The germline gives CDR1 MNHEY, CDR2 SVGAGI. The CDR3 has 15 residues. The V and J ends lost 5 bases and 5 bases respectively, with 16 bases between them. The CDR3 loop reads CASSPGVAINNEQFF. As DNA, the CDR3 is TGTGCCAGCAGTCCCGGGGTAGCGATCAACAATGAGCAGTTCTTC.

This chain joins TRBV7-8 and TRBJ2-7; TRBD2 matches 7 bases. CDR1 SGHVS and CDR2 FQNEAQ come from the germline V gene. The trim removed 0 bases at V and 2 bases at J, leaving 1 base unmatched. The CDR3 is 14 amino acids. The CDR3 nucleotides are TGTGCCAGCAGCTTAGCAGGACTAGCCTACGAGCAGTACTTC. Protein: CASSLAGLAYEQYF. The entire variable domain, with the rest obtained from reference TRBV7-8 and TRBJ2-7, is as follows: GAGVSQSPRYKVAKRGQDVALRCDPISGHVSLFWYQQALGQGPEFLTYFQNEAQLDKSGLPSDRFFAERPEGSVSTLKIQRTQQEDSAVYLCASSLAGLAYEQYFGPGTRLTVT.

The chain is built from TRBV4-3 and TRBJ2-7, with D unclear. This CDR3 contains 14 residues. V was cut by 3 bases and J by 2 bases, with 11 bases left in between. CDR1 is LGHNA, CDR2 YSLEER, per germline. The CDR3 nucleotides are TGCGCCAGCAGCCAGACGACGGCCACCTACGAGCAGTACTTC. This encodes CASSQTTATYEQYF.

This clone was counted between two and nine times. The chain has TRBV5-8 and TRBJ2-6, with D unresolved. The germline V gene encodes CDR1 SGHTS and CDR2 YDEGEE. Trimming took 7 bases from V and 5 from J, leaving 25 bases between them. The CDR3 consists of 18 residues. DNA for the CDR3: TGTGCCAGCCTGGCAGTTCATCCACACAAAAGTCGGGCCAACGTCCTGACTTTC. This gives the protein CASLAVHPHKSRANVLTF.

In DNA form, the CDR3 reads TGTGCCAGCAGTTACCGGGGGATTACTGAAGCTTTCTTT. This encodes CASSYRGITEAFF. This chain uses TRBV6-5 with TRBJ1-1, with D possibly being TRBD1 (5 bases). Germline values: CDR1 MNHEY, CDR2 SVGAGI. The V gene lost 2 bases and the J gene lost 5 bases, with 9 bases spanning the gap. CDR3 length: 13 residues.

The genes are TRBV18 and TRBJ2-1, with 11 bases matching TRBD2. The germline CDR1 and CDR2 sequences are KGHSH and LQKENI. The trim removed 4 bases at V and 3 bases at J, leaving 2 bases unmatched. The CDR3 totals 15 residues. The CDR3 is CASSRLAGHYNEQFF. The CDR3 nucleotides read TGTGCCAGCTCACGACTAGCGGGACACTACAATGAGCAGTTCTTC.

This chain uses TRBV9 with TRBJ2-5, with 12 nucleotides matching TRBD2. CDR3 length: 17 residues. Germline-derived CDR1 and CDR2 are SGDLS and YYNGEE. V trimming: 4 bases; J trimming: 2 bases; junction bases outside the gene matches: 9. The CDR3 loop reads CASSPFGTSGLQETQYF. The CDR3 DNA reads as TGTGCCAGCAGCCCCTTTGGGACTAGCGGGTTACAAGAGACCCAGTACTTC. Full variable domain (outside the CDR3, taken from reference TRBV9 and TRBJ2-5): DSGVTQTPKHLITATGQRVTLRCSPRSGDLSVYWYQQSLDQGLQFLIQYYNGEERAKGNILERFSAQQFPDLHSELNLSSLELGDSALYFCASSPFGTSGLQETQYFGPGTRLLVL.

This chain uses TRBV12-5 with TRBJ2-2, with unresolved D. The germline CDR1 and CDR2 sequences are LGHNT and FRNRAP. The CDR3 has 13 residues. V lost 1 base and J 5 bases, leaving 5 bases between the germline ends. CDR3 in DNA: TGTGCTAGTGGTTTGGGCACAACCGGGGAGCTGTTTTTT. Its translation is CASGLGTTGELFF.

The chain links TRBV15 to TRBJ2-1; D remains ambiguous. This CDR3 is built from 14 residues. Germline V lookup: CDR1 LNHNV, CDR2 YYDKDF (reference sequence). V lost 5 bases to trimming and J lost 0 bases, with 8 bases between them. The CDR3 sequence: CATSVGNSYNEQFF. CDR3 DNA sequence: TGTGCCACCAGCGTGGGAAACTCCTACAATGAGCAGTTCTTC.

The chain links TRBV4-1 to TRBJ1-5, with D uncertain. V was cut by 2 bases and J by 2 bases, with 4 bases left in between. Germline assignment: CDR1 MGHRA and CDR2 YSYEKL. The CDR3 spans 13 residues. CDR3 region: CASSQQGNQPQHF. The CDR3 DNA is TGCGCCAGCAGCCAACAGGGCAATCAGCCCCAGCATTTT.

V gene TRBV27 combines with J gene TRBJ2-7, with no clear D. CDR3 length: 13 amino acids. CDR1 and CDR2 (germline): MNHEY, SMNVEV (reference sequence). V was cut by 3 bases and J by 3 bases, with 9 bases left in between. CDR3 residues: CASSLGYSYEQYF. In nucleotides, the CDR3 is TGTGCCAGCAGTTTGGGCTACAGCTACGAGCAGTACTTC.

This clone was detected only a few times. This chain uses TRBV5-1 with TRBJ2-1, with D perhaps matching TRBD2 (6 bases). V was trimmed by 6 bases and J by 6 bases, leaving 16 bases between them. The CDR3 runs 14 residues. CDR1 is SGHRS, CDR2 YFSETQ, per germline. CDR3 residues: CASTLGSSANEQFF. CDR3 in DNA: TGCGCCAGCACCCTAGGGTCTAGCGCCAATGAGCAGTTCTTC.

The V gene is TRBV25-1, the J gene TRBJ1-5; D is unclear. Per germline, CDR1 MGHDK and CDR2 SYGVNS. This CDR3 comprises 13 residues. Trimming removed 3 bases at V and 1 base at J, with 4 bases between. CDR3 region: CASSEGSNQPQHF. The CDR3 DNA reads as TGTGCCAGCAGTGAGGGGAGCAATCAGCCCCAGCATTTT.

This sequence joins TRBV15 and TRBJ2-7, with 7 bases identical to TRBD2. This CDR3 contains 15 residues. The V gene's germline CDR1 is LNHNV and CDR2 YYDKDF (reference sequence). The ends lost 5 bases at V and 2 bases at J; junction bases unmatched: 9. DNA for the CDR3: TGTGCCACCAGCGGGGGTCTTGCGGGGGCCTACGAGCAGTACTTC. Protein: CATSGGLAGAYEQYF. Full variable domain (rest looked up from reference TRBV15 and TRBJ2-7): DAMVIQNPRYQVTQFGKPVTLSCSQTLNHNVMYWYQQKSSQAPKLLFHYYDKDFNNEADTPDNFQSRRPNTSFCFLDIRSPGLGDTAMYLCATSGGLAGAYEQYFGPGTRLTVT.

This clone was recorded once. The rearrangement uses TRBV7-6 and TRBJ2-1; D call uncertain. The V and J ends lost 1 base and 9 bases respectively, with 10 bases between them. The CDR3 consists of 13 residues. CDR1 and CDR2 from the germline V gene are SGHVS and FNYEAQ. As DNA, the CDR3 is TGTGCCAGCAGCTTAGTGGTAGAGACTGAGCAGTTCTTC. Translation: CASSLVVETEQFF.

The V call is TRBV4-3, the J call TRBJ2-1, with D perhaps matching TRBD2 (6 bases). Trimming shortened V by 0 bases and J by 7 bases, and 16 bases separated the two germline ends. From germline, CDR1 is LGHNA and CDR2 YSLEER. The CDR3 consists of 16 residues. CDR3 bases: TGCGCCAGCAGCCAAGATGGGCTAGCGCCAGGGAATGAGCAGTTCTTC. It translates to CASSQDGLAPGNEQFF.

This chain joins TRBV7-6 and TRBJ2-1; 12 nucleotides align to TRBD1. This CDR3 has 15 amino acids. Germline CDR1 is SGHVS and CDR2 is FNYEAQ. The V gene end was trimmed by 1 base and the J gene end by 9 bases; junction bases not matched to a gene: 4. The CDR3, as DNA: TGTGCCAGCAGCTTAGGGGGGACAGGGGGCGGTGAGCAGTTCTTC. It encodes CASSLGGTGGGEQFF.

Written as DNA, the CDR3 is TGTGCCAGTAGTATCACGGGGACAGCCTCTGGAAACACCATATATTTT. Its translation is CASSITGTASGNTIYF. The chain carries TRBV19 and TRBJ1-3, with 7 bases matching TRBD1. J was trimmed by 0 bases and V by 3 bases; bases with no gene match: 5. CDR1 and CDR2 from the germline V gene are LNHDA and SQIVND (reference sequence). The CDR3 length is 16 residues.

This clone occurred once. This chain joins TRBV2 and TRBJ2-3; no clear D. This CDR3 is 15 amino acids long. The V end lost 4 bases, the J end lost 0 bases, and 11 bases lay between the germline ends. The V gene's germline CDR1 is SNHLY and CDR2 FYNNEI. The CDR3 DNA follows: TGTGCCAGCAGTGGCACAGTTCCTAGCACAGATACGCAGTATTTT. It yields the protein CASSGTVPSTDTQYF.

V is TRBV5-1 and J is TRBJ2-7; D uncertain. The CDR3 consists of 15 residues. Germline V gene lookup returns CDR1 SGHRS and CDR2 YFSETQ. Trimming removed 0 bases at V and 4 bases at J, with 14 bases between. CDR3 DNA: TGCGCCAGCAGCTTGGTGGGTTATCCTCTGTACGAGCAGTACTTC. This gives the protein CASSLVGYPLYEQYF.

This clone was seen only a few times. The chain is built from TRBV6-1 and TRBJ2-7; TRBD1 matches 10 bases. CDR3 size: 16 residues. Trimming at V came to 0 bases and at J to 6 bases, leaving 8 bases not matched to a gene. CDR1 is MNHNS and CDR2 is SASEGT in the germline V gene. CDR3 DNA sequence: TGTGCCAGCAGTGAAGCCCCAGGGACAGGGGATACCGAGCAGTACTTC. It yields the protein CASSEAPGTGDTEQYF.

The gene calls are TRBV14 and TRBJ1-5; 7 bases map to TRBD1. CDR3 size: 18 residues. Germline V gene lookup returns CDR1 SGHDN and CDR2 FVKESK. The V gene end was trimmed by 1 base and the J gene end by 3 bases; junction bases not matched to a gene: 12. This chain's CDR3 is CASSQVIRQGPLNQPQHF. The DNA for the CDR3 is TGTGCCAGCAGCCAAGTCATCCGACAGGGTCCCCTCAATCAGCCCCAGCATTTT.

The rearrangement joins TRBV5-1 to TRBJ1-6; weak D call: TRBD1 (6 bases). CDR1 is SGHRS, CDR2 YFSETQ, per germline. This CDR3 comprises 16 residues. Trimming pared 2 bases from V and 7 bases from J, leaving 16 bases between. This CDR3 reads CASSFSVQGRNSPLHF. In DNA form, the CDR3 reads TGCGCCAGCAGCTTTTCAGTCCAGGGGCGAAATTCACCCCTCCACTTT.

The chain is built from TRBV5-5 and TRBJ1-4; D is uncertain. The V gene's germline CDR1 is SGHKS and CDR2 YYEKEE (reference sequence). The length of the CDR3 is 14 residues. Deletions cut 0 bases from V and 4 bases from J, with 7 bases between. The CDR3 reads CASSLGQNNEKLFF. DNA for the CDR3: TGTGCCAGCAGCTTGGGACAAAATAATGAAAAACTGTTTTTT.